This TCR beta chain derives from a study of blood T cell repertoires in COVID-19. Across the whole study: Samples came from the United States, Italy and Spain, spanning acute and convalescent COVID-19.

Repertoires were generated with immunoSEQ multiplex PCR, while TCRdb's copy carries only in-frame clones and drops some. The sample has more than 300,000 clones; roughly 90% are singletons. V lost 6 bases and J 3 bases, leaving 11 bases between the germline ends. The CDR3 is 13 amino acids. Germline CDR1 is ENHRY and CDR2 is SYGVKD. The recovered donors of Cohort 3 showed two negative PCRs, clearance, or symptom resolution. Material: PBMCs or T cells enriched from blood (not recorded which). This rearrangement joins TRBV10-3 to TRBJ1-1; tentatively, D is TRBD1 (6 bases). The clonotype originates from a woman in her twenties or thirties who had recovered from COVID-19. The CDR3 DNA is TGTGCCATCAGGGTAACAGGGTACACTGAAGCTTTCTTT. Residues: CAIRVTGYTEAFF.